A selection of T cell receptor beta chains follows, all from one sample in a study of response to subunit inactivated influenza vaccine. TCRdb independently ran MiXCR on the RT-PCR reads; one entry per CDR3 protein. The data hold roughly 620,000 distinct CDR3 sequences, with about 10% observed a single time. The sample was also linked to a second study, of T cells expressing NK-cell markers.

The starting material was PBMCs from blood, obtained on the day of vaccination. The source of these receptors is a man between 45 and 60 years old who received an inactivated influenza vaccine. Each CDR3 is given with its conserved first and last residue. A D gene is named only where the DNA matches it firmly. Expanded clones are given a class, and other clones once, few, many or no size at all.

-	TRBV2	-	TRBJ1-5	TGTGCCAGCGGGTATGATGGCAATCAGCCCCAGCATTTT	CASGYDGNQPQHF
TRBD1	TRBV30	-	TRBJ2-7	TGTGCCTGGAGTAGGGACAGCTCCTACGAGCAGTACTTC	CAWSRDSSYEQYF
-	TRBV29-1	-	TRBJ2-2	TGCAGCGTCTCCACGGGGCATGCGAACACCGGGGAGCTGTTTTTT	CSVSTGHANTGELFF
-	TRBV3-1	many	TRBJ2-7	TGTGCCAGCAGCCAAGAGCCAGGAGGAAGCTACGAGCAGTACTTC	CASSQEPGGSYEQYF
-	TRBV4-3	few	TRBJ2-3	TGCGCCAGCAGCCAAGATCGGGGGTCGGGGGTGATAGGAGATACGCAGTATTTT	CASSQDRGSGVIGDTQYF
TRBD1	TRBV7-9	few	TRBJ2-1	TGTGCCAGCAGCTTGGACAGGGAGTACAATGAGCAGTTCTTC	CASSLDREYNEQFF
TRBD2	TRBV20-1	few	TRBJ2-1	TGCAGTGCCACCTTGGTAGCGGGGGGCAATGAGCAGTTCTTC	CSATLVAGGNEQFF
TRBD2	TRBV7-3	-	TRBJ2-1	TGTGCCAGCAGCTTCGGACTAGCGGGAAGGGACAATGAGCAGTTCTTC	CASSFGLAGRDNEQFF
-	TRBV7-9	many	TRBJ2-2	TGTGCCAGCAGCTTTGTCAGGGACACCGGGGAGCTGTTTTTT	CASSFVRDTGELFF
TRBD1	TRBV5-1	-	TRBJ2-2	TGCGCCAGCAGCTTGGGTGCCAGGGGGCCGACCGGGGAGCTGTTTTTT	CASSLGARGPTGELFF
TRBD1	TRBV7-9	-	TRBJ2-7	TGTGCCAGCAGCTCGTGGGAAGACAGGGAAGGAAACGAGCAGTACTTC	CASSSWEDREGNEQYF
-	TRBV4-1	many	TRBJ2-3	TGCGCCAGCAGCCAAGATCCGGGCAAAGATACGCAGTATTTT	CASSQDPGKDTQYF
-	TRBV6-2/TRBV6-3	-	TRBJ2-3	TGTGCCAGCAGTTCCCCCTTTGAGGGAGAGAACAGAGATACGCAGTATTTT	CASSSPFEGENRDTQYF
-	TRBV7-2	-	TRBJ2-3	TGTGCCAGCAGCTTAGCGGGGCCCGCAAGAGATACGCAGTATTTT	CASSLAGPARDTQYF
-	TRBV6-1	few	TRBJ2-1	TGTGCCAGCAGCCCGGGACTTAAACCCCTGGGCTACAATGAGCAGTTCTTC	CASSPGLKPLGYNEQFF
-	TRBV21-1	few	TRBJ1-1	TGTGCCAGCAGCAATAGGAGTTTGGCTTTCTTT	CASSNRSLAFF
-	TRBV6-5	-	TRBJ1-5	TGTGCCAGCAGTTCAGGGCTCTATCAGCCCCAGCATTTT	CASSSGLYQPQHF
-	TRBV30	many	TRBJ1-2	TGTGCCTCGTATTCGGCATCAGCTAACTATGGCTACACCTTC	CASYSASANYGYTF
-	TRBV30	few	TRBJ2-1	TGTGCCTGGAGTAAGACTAGAAGGCAGTTCTTC	CAWSKTRRQFF
-	TRBV5-1	-	TRBJ2-1	TGCGCCAGCGCCGCAGGGAGAGGGTACAATGAGCAGTTCTTC	CASAAGRGYNEQFF
TRBD1	TRBV4-1	-	TRBJ2-7	TGCGCCAGCAGCCACCGACAGGGGGCGAACTCCTACGAGCAGTACTTC	CASSHRQGANSYEQYF
-	TRBV6-2/TRBV6-3	few	TRBJ2-7	TGTGCCAGCAGACTTTTTGACAACTCCTACGAGCAGTACTTC	CASRLFDNSYEQYF
-	TRBV29-1	many	TRBJ1-5	TGCAGCGTCCTCAGCGCTAATCAGCCCCAGCATTTT	CSVLSANQPQHF
-	TRBV5-5	-	TRBJ2-2	TGTGCCAGCAGTTCCCGCGGGGGCTGGGACACCGGGGAGCTGTTTTTT	CASSSRGGWDTGELFF
TRBD1	TRBV20-1	few	TRBJ1-2	TGCAGTGCCCCCCGGACAGGGCCTTCTAGGGGCTACACCTTC	CSAPRTGPSRGYTF
-	TRBV27	-	TRBJ2-7	TGTGCCAGCAGTTTACGCCCACAAAGGGCCTACGAGCAGTACTTC	CASSLRPQRAYEQYF
TRBD2	TRBV10-3	-	TRBJ2-7	TGTGCCATCAGTGAAAGCGGGGGGAGCTCCTACGAGCAGTACTTC	CAISESGGSSYEQYF
-	TRBV5-1	few	TRBJ2-2	TGCGCCAGCAGCTACATAGCGCTGGGCACCGGGGAGCTGTTTTTT	CASSYIALGTGELFF
-	TRBV7-8	once	TRBJ2-1	TGTGCCAGCAGCTTCTCCAGGGGCTCCTACAATGAGCAGTTCTTC	CASSFSRGSYNEQFF
TRBD2	TRBV6-2/TRBV6-3	-	TRBJ2-5	TGTGCCAGCAGTTACCTGACTAGCGTACAGCGGAGAGAGACCCAGTACTTC	CASSYLTSVQRRETQYF
TRBD1	TRBV7-3	few	TRBJ2-1	TGTGCCAGCAGCCACACACAGGGGGTCAATGAGCAGTTCTTC	CASSHTQGVNEQFF
-	TRBV4-3	many	TRBJ2-3	TGCGCCAGCAGCCAAGGGAGGACAGATACGCAGTATTTT	CASSQGRTDTQYF
-	TRBV25-1	few	TRBJ1-2	TGTGCCACCAGTGGGAGAGAGAGGGAAGGCTACACCTTC	CATSGREREGYTF
TRBD1	TRBV20-1	once	TRBJ1-1	TGCAGTGCTAGAGAATACAGGGGCCCGAACACTGAAGCTTTCTTT	CSAREYRGPNTEAFF
-	TRBV21-1	few	TRBJ1-5	TGTGCCAGCAGCAAACGGGACAGGGGGCAGGTTGGCAATCAGCCCCAGCATTTT	CASSKRDRGQVGNQPQHF
-	TRBV5-1	-	TRBJ1-1	TGCGCCAGCAGCTCGGGCGTAATTGGGACTGAAGCTTTCTTT	CASSSGVIGTEAFF
-	TRBV20-1	few	TRBJ2-1	TGCAGTGCTAGTGGGCTACGCCTTAATCTTTTTTATAATGAGCAGTTCTTC	CSASGLRLNLFYNEQFF
TRBD1	TRBV28	-	TRBJ2-2	TGTGCCAGCAGTACAGGGGGCGCGAACACCGGGGAGCTGTTTTTT	CASSTGGANTGELFF
TRBD1	TRBV10-3	few	TRBJ2-1	TGTGCCATCAGGACAGGGGACAATGAGCAGTTCTTC	CAIRTGDNEQFF
-	TRBV7-2	-	TRBJ2-4	TGTGCCAGCAGCTCAGGCCAAACTTTAATCAAAAACATTCAGTACTTC	CASSSGQTLIKNIQYF
-	TRBV5-5	few	TRBJ2-7	TGTGCCAGCAGCTTGGTTGGGACTTCCGAGCAGTACTTC	CASSLVGTSEQYF
TRBD1	TRBV4-1	few	TRBJ1-5	TGCGCCAGCAGCCAAGTTTTCCCTAGACAGGGCGTGGTGAATCAGCCCCAGCATTTT	CASSQVFPRQGVVNQPQHF
-	TRBV12-3/TRBV12-4	-	TRBJ1-1	TGTGCCAGCACCTCTTTTGGGGGTGGGAACACTGAAGCTTTCTTT	CASTSFGGGNTEAFF
TRBD2	TRBV10-3	-	TRBJ2-3	TGTGCCATCAATTCCCAACTAGCGGGGACAGATACGCAGTATTTT	CAINSQLAGTDTQYF
-	TRBV10-3	-	TRBJ1-2	TGTGCCATCAGTGAGTTAAGGACGGTACCCCATGGCTACACCTTC	CAISELRTVPHGYTF
-	TRBV21-1	once	TRBJ2-7	TGTGCCAGCACATTCGGACGGGGACCCCCCTACGAGCAGTACTTC	CASTFGRGPPYEQYF
-	TRBV27	many	TRBJ2-1	TGTGCCAGCAGTTTATCTCCAGCCTATGGCGATGAGCAGTTCTTC	CASSLSPAYGDEQFF
-	TRBV7-9	-	TRBJ2-7	TGTGCCAGCAGTTTCCCCCCAACATACGACGAGCAGTACTTC	CASSFPPTYDEQYF